This is a list of T cell receptor beta chains from one sample in a study of shared T cell receptors in the human thymus. Clones were read by immunoSEQ multiplex PCR, and TCRdb kept only the in-frame ones, dropping some. This sample has about 400,000 clones, with over 90% found just once. The sequencing input was thymocytes. These TCRs come from a human donor. The conserved cysteine and the conserved F or W are not part of the CDR3 here. Fields, in order: V gene, J gene, CDR3 protein.

TRBV4-3	TRBJ2-3	ASSQVTSGGTDTQY
TRBV11-2	TRBJ2-3	ASSFERDTQY
TRBV28	TRBJ1-5	ASSLFGTGEYQPQH
TRBV7-7	TRBJ2-1	ASSLGWLGKGSYNEQF
TRBV14	TRBJ2-6	ASSQDVGRAGANVLT
TRBV7-8	TRBJ2-2	ASSSLDGSGRTNTGELF
TRBV27	TRBJ2-7	ASSLWAGTYEQY
TRBV15	TRBJ2-2	ATSRDSHRGLAGDTGELF
TRBV10-1	TRBJ2-1	ASSEGRSSYNEQF
TRBV5-5	TRBJ2-3	ASSSRRSAGLADTQY
TRBV5-1	TRBJ1-3	ASSLAGGNTIY
TRBV28	TRBJ2-3	ASSLTYSEEPRTDTQY
TRBV28	TRBJ2-6	ASSFLDRGNGANVLT
TRBV6-1	TRBJ2-6	ASSDTSARNRSGANVLT
TRBV4-1	TRBJ2-7	ASSQEPPAGRPIYEQY
TRBV4-2	TRBJ1-2	ASSQGGDSGYT
TRBV6-8	TRBJ2-5	ASSLAGVEETQY
TRBV5-6	TRBJ1-2	ASSLVRDANYGYT
TRBV2	TRBJ2-4	ASSVRARWDIQY
TRBV9	TRBJ2-1	ASSPDRTGRNEQF
TRBV28	TRBJ2-7	ASSNGREGYEQY
TRBV6-1	TRBJ1-5	ASPGGPNQPQH
TRBV5-4	TRBJ2-7	ASSSRDRAEQY
TRBV5-1	TRBJ2-1	ASSDRDRGSGEQF
TRBV5-1	TRBJ2-3	ASNPSGNTDTQY
TRBV27	TRBJ1-2	ASSPRQGSIYGYT
TRBV7-9	TRBJ1-4	ASSLAGFTNEKLF
TRBV27	TRBJ2-6	ASSLLRRAAGANVLT
TRBV28	TRBJ1-2	ASTTLTGEGGYT
TRBV11-3	TRBJ1-2	ASSLEARGYT
TRBV12-5	TRBJ2-2	ASGHPRTSGRGGGELF
TRBV4-3	TRBJ2-7	ASSQEKRAGGYEQY
TRBV10-3	TRBJ2-2	AISQGASTGELF
TRBV29-1	TRBJ2-5	SIPRGAPQETQY
TRBV18	TRBJ2-7	ASSPLFQARDEQY
TRBV2	TRBJ2-3	ASRRRETDTQY
TRBV7-6	TRBJ1-1	ASSPTGEMNTEAF
TRBV18	TRBJ2-1	ASSPGQPYNEQF
TRBV28	TRBJ1-2	ASSLCFPMKGQGTHNYGYT
TRBV6-6	TRBJ1-5	ASSYPCY
TRBV7-2	TRBJ1-3	ASSLDPPGIGSGNTIY
TRBV7-2	TRBJ2-7	ASSLEGLLLSKRSYEQY
TRBV7-2	TRBJ1-1	ASSPRDSKSPPNTEAF
TRBV25-1	TRBJ1-3	ASTDDTSGNTIY